Shown below are 24 T cell receptor beta chains from a single sample sequenced in a study of beta chain features in type 1 diabetes. The whole isolated RNA underwent reverse transcription, so sequencing captured expressed TCRB transcripts. TCRdb's copy holds only in-frame clones and misses some; the assay was immunoSEQ multiplex PCR. The sample shows roughly 230,000 clones, roughly 9.6% of them seen only once. Sequencing was done on a sample of naive CD4+ T cells from blood. Receptors originate from a woman aged 18-35 years in good health.

This clone was seen a few times. The chain links TRBV15 to TRBJ2-7; 7 bases map to TRBD1. The germline CDR1 and CDR2 sequences are LNHNV and YYDKDF (reference sequence). With 5 bases clipped from V and 2 bases from J, the junction kept 6 bases outside the gene matches. CDR3 length: 14 residues. CDR3 nucleotides: TGTGCCACCAGCCCCGACAGGGTTGCCTACGAGCAGTACTTC. Protein: CATSPDRVAYEQYF.

The rearrangement links TRBV7-3 to TRBJ2-5; 7 bases line up with TRBD1. Germline CDR1 reads SGHTA; CDR2 reads FQGTGA. Trimming at V came to 5 bases and at J to 3 bases, leaving 6 bases not matched to a gene. There are 14 residues in the CDR3. DNA for the CDR3: TGTGCCAGCAGCCCCGGGACAGAAAAAGAGACCCAGTACTTC. This codes for CASSPGTEKETQYF.

This clone has just a few counts. This chain links TRBV9 with TRBJ2-5, with 8 nucleotides matching TRBD2. V lost 3 bases to trimming and J lost 4 bases; unmatched junction nucleotides: 8. The CDR3 loop spans 15 amino acids. CDR1 and CDR2 (germline): SGDLS, YYNGEE. Written as DNA, the CDR3 is TGTGCCAGCAGCGCAACCGGGACTAGAGGAGAGACCCAGTACTTC. Amino acids: CASSATGTRGETQYF.

This clone came up many times. J is TRBJ2-1 and V is TRBV30, with TRBD2 matching over 7 bases. The germline CDR1 and CDR2 sequences are GTSNPN and SVGIG (reference sequence). V was clipped by 0 bases and J by 13 bases; unmatched bases: 9. The CDR3 runs to 13 residues. This CDR3 reads CAWSVRGERAQFF. The DNA for the CDR3 is TGTGCCTGGAGTGTACGGGGGGAGCGGGCCCAGTTCTTC.

The chain couples TRBV19 to TRBJ2-7; D unresolved. The germline V and J ends were trimmed by 5 bases and 3 bases, with 23 bases remaining between them. The CDR3 has 17 residues. Germline V gene lookup returns CDR1 LNHDA and CDR2 SQIVND (reference sequence). CDR3 sequence: CASSPRRVSTRSYEQYF. CDR3 bases: TGTGCCAGTAGTCCTCGACGGGTATCCACCAGAAGCTACGAGCAGTACTTC.

This clone was counted between two and nine times. V and J are TRBV4-1 and TRBJ1-1, with a possible D match to TRBD1 (5 bases). From germline, CDR1 is MGHRA and CDR2 YSYEKL. The CDR3 covers 15 residues. V lost 1 base, J lost 5 bases, and 14 bases lay in between. The CDR3 loop reads CASSQVAGRQTEAFF. The DNA for the CDR3 is TGCGCCAGCAGCCAAGTTGCAGGGCGTCAAACTGAAGCTTTCTTT.

This clone was seen a few times. The rearrangement links TRBV12-5 to TRBJ2-1; 11 nucleotides match TRBD1. Trimming removed 1 base from V and 2 bases from J; junction bases left unmatched: 1. The CDR3 extends over 16 amino acids. Germline-derived CDR1 and CDR2 are LGHNT and FRNRAP. CDR3 coding DNA: TGTGCTAGTGGTTTGGGGGACAGGGGGGCCTACAATGAGCAGTTCTTC. This translates into CASGLGDRGAYNEQFF.

This clone occurred a few times. V gene TRBV14 combines with J gene TRBJ2-1, with TRBD2 matching 7 bases. Losses at the gene ends were 4 bases for V and 5 bases for J; bases not matched to a gene: 14. Germline CDR1 and CDR2: SGHDN and FVKESK. The CDR3 length is 17 residues. This chain's CDR3 is CASSRGRFTGGNNEQFF. CDR3 in DNA: TGTGCCAGCAGCCGAGGAAGGTTCACCGGGGGGAACAATGAGCAGTTCTTC.

The V gene is TRBV6-4, the J gene TRBJ2-1; weak D call: TRBD2 (5 bases). V gave up 0 bases and J gave up 6 bases, with 15 bases separating them. This CDR3 is 16 amino acids long. Germline lookup yields CDR1 MRHNA and CDR2 SNTAGT. This chain's CDR3 is CASSDSFLRAGNEQFF. The CDR3, as DNA: TGTGCCAGCAGTGACTCTTTCCTGAGGGCGGGCAATGAGCAGTTCTTC.

The CDR3 loop reads CASSQLTATSYEQYF. The DNA for the CDR3 is TGTGCCAGCAGCCAATTGACAGCAACCTCCTACGAGCAGTACTTC. J is TRBJ2-7 and V is TRBV14; TRBD1 might be the D (5 bases). Trimming removed 2 bases from V and 0 bases from J, with 11 bases in between. Germline CDR1 reads SGHDN; CDR2 reads FVKESK. This CDR3 has 15 residues.

The chain carries TRBV7-2 and TRBJ1-1; 9 bases are a match to TRBD1. Per the germline V gene, CDR1 is SGHTA and CDR2 is FQGNSA. Germline trimming cut 4 bases from V and 1 base from J; bases unmatched to any gene: 13. There are 18 residues in the CDR3. For the CDR3, the DNA is TGTGCCAGCAGCTCCCGGAGCGGGACAGGGTACAGGAACACTGAAGCTTTCTTT. The encoded protein is CASSSRSGTGYRNTEAFF. The full variable domain, in which reference TRBV7-2 and TRBJ1-1 provide the parts outside the CDR3, is GAGVSQSPSNKVTEKGKDVELRCDPISGHTALYWYRQSLGQGLEFLIYFQGNSAPDKSGLPSDRFSAERTGGSVSTLTIQRTQQEDSAVYLCASSSRSGTGYRNTEAFFGQGTRLTVV.

This clone turned up a few times. This CDR3 is also generated by other DNA sequences in the sample. The rearrangement links TRBV5-1 to TRBJ1-5; 12 nucleotides agree with TRBD1. V shed 4 bases, J shed 6 bases, and the junction held 5 bases outside the gene matches. This CDR3 is built from 15 residues. Germline loops: CDR1 SGHRS, CDR2 YFSETQ. This chain's CDR3 is CASSPGTGGSQPQHF. The DNA of the CDR3 is TGCGCCAGCAGCCCCGGGACAGGGGGCAGTCAGCCCCAGCATTTT.

The chain uses TRBV4-1 and TRBJ1-1; no reliable D call. V lost 1 base and J 8 bases, leaving 8 bases between the germline ends. This CDR3 region has 12 residues. Germline-derived CDR1 and CDR2 are MGHRA and YSYEKL. CDR3 in DNA: TGCGCCAGCAGCCAAGTAGGCAGGGAAGCTTTCTTT. Its translation is CASSQVGREAFF.

The CDR3 sequence: CASSSGSRGTTNEKLFF. Here the CDR3 DNA reads TGTGCCAGCAGCTCAGGGTCCAGGGGGACGACTAATGAAAAACTGTTTTTT. The V gene is TRBV7-2, the J gene TRBJ1-4; 7 positions agree with TRBD1. The length of the CDR3 is 17 residues. After removal of 4 bases from V and 2 bases from J, the junction contained 10 bases not matched to a gene. Germline CDR1 SGHTA, CDR2 FQGNSA.

This clone has just a few counts. This sequence joins TRBV6-5 and TRBJ2-7, with a tentative D call TRBD2 (6 bases). V lost 8 bases and J 0 bases, leaving 14 bases between the germline ends. The CDR3 spans 14 residues. Per germline, CDR1 MNHEY and CDR2 SVGAGI. CDR3 protein: CASGTGGNSYEQYF. The CDR3 DNA follows: TGTGCCAGCGGAACAGGCGGGAACTCCTACGAGCAGTACTTC.

This clone occurred a few times. The chain joins TRBV19 to TRBJ1-5; D gene ambiguous. Germline V gene lookup returns CDR1 LNHDA and CDR2 SQIVND (reference sequence). V lost 10 bases and J 1 base, leaving 11 bases between the germline ends. The CDR3 consists of 13 residues. CDR3 DNA sequence: TGTGCCACCTCCGGCAGGAGCAATCAGCCCCAGCATTTT. Encoded protein: CATSGRSNQPQHF.

This clone was found a few times. The V and J genes are TRBV6-1 and TRBJ2-5, with 7 bases fitting TRBD1. The length of the CDR3 is 13 residues. Trimming removed 10 bases from V and 0 bases from J; junction bases left unmatched: 5. Germline V gives CDR1 MNHNS, CDR2 SASEGT. CDR3 sequence: CATSGQYQETQYF. CDR3 DNA sequence: TGTGCCACCTCGGGACAGTACCAAGAGACCCAGTACTTC.

The chain links TRBV7-6 to TRBJ1-2; possibly TRBD1 for D (6 bases). The V end was cut by 5 bases, the J end by 10 bases, with 14 bases between. Germline lookup yields CDR1 SGHVS and CDR2 FNYEAQ. The CDR3 spans 12 residues. In DNA, the CDR3 is TGTGCCAGCAGCCCCCAAGGACAGAACTACACCTTC. This translates into CASSPQGQNYTF.

This chain links TRBV27 with TRBJ1-2; D is undetermined. The CDR3 is 14 residues long. Trimming pared 2 bases from V and 7 bases from J, leaving 14 bases between. The V gene's germline CDR1 is MNHEY and CDR2 SMNVEV (reference sequence). CDR3 loop: CASSLGPGFGGYTF. In DNA, the CDR3 is TGTGCCAGCAGTTTAGGGCCGGGATTTGGTGGCTACACCTTC.

In this sample, this clone turned up a few times. The rearrangement joins TRBV5-4 to TRBJ1-2; a possible D gene is TRBD1 (5 bases). The CDR3 loop spans 13 amino acids. Germline loops: CDR1 SGHNT, CDR2 YYREEE (reference sequence). Trimming left V 4 bases short and J 2 bases short, with 9 bases between. CDR3 DNA sequence: TGTGCCAGCAGCATGGGACTAAACTATGGCTACACCTTC. Its translation: CASSMGLNYGYTF.

In this sample, this clone turned up once. The chain employs TRBV7-6 and TRBJ2-3, with TRBD2 matching over 8 bases. Germline CDR1 is SGHVS and CDR2 is FNYEAQ. The V segment lost 3 bases and the J segment 5 bases; nucleotides outside the gene matches: 7. This CDR3 has 15 residues. As DNA, the CDR3 is TGTGCCAGCAGCTTTTCAGCGGGAGAAGGAGATACGCAGTATTTT. The encoded protein is CASSFSAGEGDTQYF.

The chain combines TRBV5-8 with TRBJ2-3, with 7 bases fitting TRBD1. The germline CDR1 and CDR2 sequences are SGHTS and YDEGEE. This CDR3 comprises 14 residues. The V segment lost 2 bases and the J segment 2 bases; nucleotides outside the gene matches: 2. The CDR3 DNA sequence: TGTGCCAGCAGCTTAGGACAGGCCACAGATACGCAGTATTTT. It encodes CASSLGQATDTQYF.

The V and J genes are TRBV5-1 and TRBJ2-7; D is perhaps TRBD1 (6 bases). Trimming took 0 bases from V and 1 from J, leaving 8 bases between them. The germline V gene has CDR1 SGHRS and CDR2 YFSETQ. The CDR3 runs 14 residues. CDR3: CASSLEGVSYEQYF. CDR3 in DNA: TGCGCCAGCAGCTTGGAGGGGGTATCCTACGAGCAGTACTTC.

The DNA for the CDR3 is TGTGCCAGCAGTGAAGCGCAGAGGAGCAATGAGCAGTTCTTC. Translation gives CASSEAQRSNEQFF. V and J are TRBV2 and TRBJ2-1; D is uncertain. V dropped 0 bases and J dropped 6 bases, with 9 bases sitting between them. This CDR3 is 14 amino acids long. CDR1 is SNHLY, CDR2 FYNNEI, per germline.